This T cell receptor beta chain was found in a study of beta chain features in type 1 diabetes. The CDR3 has 14 amino acids. The V gene's germline CDR1 is LGHNA and CDR2 YSLEER. Trimming pared 4 bases from V and 4 bases from J, leaving 13 bases between. This clone showed up just a few times. Antigen: not known. Study results and caveats: The question left open here concerned HLA type influencing TCRB rearrangement. Moderate but significant shortening of TCRB CDR3s was recorded in all four CD4+ subsets from Type 1 diabetes patients.

Expressed TCRB transcripts were sequenced, since all the RNA that had been isolated was reverse transcribed. Assay: immunoSEQ multiplex PCR; the TCRdb copy retains only in-frame clones and omits some. This sample has 100,000 to 150,000 clones, with around a sixth found just once. Sequencing was done on a sample of central memory CD4+ T cells from blood. The sequence derives from a man aged 18 to 29 with type 1 diabetes. J is TRBJ1-2 and V is TRBV4-3, with TRBD1 as a possible D gene (6 bases). The CDR3 loop is CASSRETGLYGYTF. The DNA for the CDR3 is TGCGCCAGCAGCCGAGAAACAGGGCTCTATGGCTACACCTTC.